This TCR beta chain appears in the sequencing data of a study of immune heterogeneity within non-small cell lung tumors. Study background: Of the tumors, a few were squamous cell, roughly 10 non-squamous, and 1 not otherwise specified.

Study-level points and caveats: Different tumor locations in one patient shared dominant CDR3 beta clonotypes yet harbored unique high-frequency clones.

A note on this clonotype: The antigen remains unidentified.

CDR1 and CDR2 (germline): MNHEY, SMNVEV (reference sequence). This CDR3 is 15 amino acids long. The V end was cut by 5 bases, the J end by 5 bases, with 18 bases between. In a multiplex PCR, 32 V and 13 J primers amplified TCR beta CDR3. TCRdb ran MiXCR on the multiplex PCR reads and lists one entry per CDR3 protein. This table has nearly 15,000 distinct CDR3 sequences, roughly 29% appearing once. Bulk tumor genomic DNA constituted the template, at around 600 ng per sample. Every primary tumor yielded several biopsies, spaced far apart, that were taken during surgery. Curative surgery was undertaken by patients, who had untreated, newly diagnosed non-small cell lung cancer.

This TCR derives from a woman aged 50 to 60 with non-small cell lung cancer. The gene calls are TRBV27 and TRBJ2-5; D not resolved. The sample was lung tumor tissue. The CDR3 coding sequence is TGTGCCAGCAGTCCGGACCCCCGGCCTCGGGAGACCCAGTACTTC. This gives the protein CASSPDPRPRETQYF.